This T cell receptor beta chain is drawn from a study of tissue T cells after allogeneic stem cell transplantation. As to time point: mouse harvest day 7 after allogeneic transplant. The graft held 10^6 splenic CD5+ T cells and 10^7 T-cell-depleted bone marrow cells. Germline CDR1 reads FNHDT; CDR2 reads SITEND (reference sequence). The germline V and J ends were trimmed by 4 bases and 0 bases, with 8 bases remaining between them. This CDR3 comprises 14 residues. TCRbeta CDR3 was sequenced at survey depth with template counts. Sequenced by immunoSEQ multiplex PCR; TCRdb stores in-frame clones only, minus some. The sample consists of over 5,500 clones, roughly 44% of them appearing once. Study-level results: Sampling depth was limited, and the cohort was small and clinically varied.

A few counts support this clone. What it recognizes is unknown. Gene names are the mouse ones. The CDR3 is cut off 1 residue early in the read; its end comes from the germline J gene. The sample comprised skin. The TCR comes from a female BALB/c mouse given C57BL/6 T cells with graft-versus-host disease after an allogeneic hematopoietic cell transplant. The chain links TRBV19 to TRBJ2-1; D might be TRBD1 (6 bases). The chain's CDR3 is CASSRTDNYAEQFF. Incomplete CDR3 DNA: TGTGCCAGCAGTCGGACAGATAACTATGCTGAGCAGTTC.